Each of the 14 T cell receptor beta chains below was sequenced from the same sample in a study of neurological immune-mediated disorders. In TCRdb, the 5' RACE reads were re-called with MiXCR into one record per CDR3 protein. The sample holds about 59,000 distinct CDR3 sequences; under 30% are singletons and the top ten take roughly 4.6%. The time point: technical triplicate 2. The sequencing sample was made of PBMCs. The receptor source for this set is a man in his sixties with HTLV-1-associated myelopathy (HAM/TSP).

This clonotype was seen many times. The genes are TRBV5-1 and TRBJ2-2; D is perhaps TRBD1 (5 bases). This CDR3 has 13 amino acids. Trimming took 5 bases from V and 5 from J, leaving 10 bases between them. Germline values: CDR1 SGHRS, CDR2 YFSETQ. CDR3 protein: CASRRDRTGELFF. CDR3 DNA: TGCGCCAGCAGACGAGACAGAACCGGGGAGCTGTTTTTT.

The genes are TRBV7-9 and TRBJ2-7, with 7 bases matching TRBD1. V lost 5 bases to trimming and J lost 3 bases; unmatched junction nucleotides: 10. This CDR3 region has 15 residues. The germline gives CDR1 SEHNR, CDR2 FQNEAQ (reference sequence). CDR3 DNA: TGTGCCAGCAGCCCCGGGACAGAACGGAACTACGAGCAGTACTTC. It yields the protein CASSPGTERNYEQYF.

This clonotype appeared many times. The chain links TRBV2 to TRBJ1-2; a possible D gene is TRBD1 (6 bases). The germline gives CDR1 SNHLY, CDR2 FYNNEI. CDR3 length: 13 amino acids. V lost 4 bases to trimming and J lost 8 bases, with 14 bases between them. The CDR3 region has the DNA TGTGCCAGCAGTGGAACAGGGATCCGGGGCTACACCTTC. Its translation: CASSGTGIRGYTF.

J is TRBJ2-4 and V is TRBV27; the D gene is possibly TRBD1 (5 bases). Germline-derived CDR1 and CDR2 are MNHEY and SMNVEV (reference sequence). The CDR3 runs to 13 residues. Trimming took off 6 bases at V and 0 bases at J, with 6 bases between the two ends. The chain's CDR3 is CASRDIAKNIQYF. CDR3 DNA sequence: TGTGCCAGCAGGGACATAGCCAAAAACATTCAGTACTTC.

This clonotype was seen ten or more times. The J gene is TRBJ2-5, the V gene TRBV29-1, with 10 bases identical to TRBD1. V shed 3 bases and J 5 bases; nucleotides not matched to a gene: 9. The CDR3 covers 15 residues. Germline loops: CDR1 SQVTM, CDR2 ANQGSEA. The chain's CDR3 is CSVDEPTGGQETQYF. CDR3 in DNA: TGCAGCGTTGACGAACCGACAGGGGGCCAGGAGACCCAGTACTTC.

This clonotype appeared many times. The genes are TRBV20-1 and TRBJ1-1; 7 positions agree with TRBD1. CDR1 is DFQATT and CDR2 is SNEGSKA in the germline V gene (reference sequence). Trimming took 2 bases from V and 3 from J; bases not matched to a gene: 3. The CDR3 contains 13 residues. CDR3 loop: CSARLRGDTEAFF. Written as DNA, the CDR3 is TGCAGTGCTAGACTCAGGGGGGACACTGAAGCTTTCTTT.

In this sample, this clonotype turned up many times. The chain links TRBV28 to TRBJ2-5; D tentatively reads TRBD1 or TRBD2 (5 bases each). Germline CDR1 is MDHEN and CDR2 is SYDVKM. Trimming took 2 bases from V and 4 from J, leaving 20 bases between them. This CDR3 is 17 amino acids long. CDR3 nucleotides: TGTGCCAGCAGTTTAATGAGGACGGGACCCACTAGAGAGACCCAGTACTTC. It yields the protein CASSLMRTGPTRETQYF.

This clonotype has at least ten counts. In DNA form, the CDR3 reads TGTGCCAGCAGGGGTCTTGGTGAAAAACTGTTTTTT. As protein: CASRGLGEKLFF. This sequence joins TRBV28 and TRBJ1-4; no clear D. From germline, CDR1 is MDHEN and CDR2 SYDVKM. The CDR3 length is 12 residues. Trimming pared 6 bases from V and 7 bases from J, leaving 9 bases between.

This clonotype was counted ten times or more. This rearrangement joins TRBV14 to TRBJ2-5; D perhaps matches TRBD1 (6 bases). V was clipped by 4 bases and J by 4 bases, with 28 bases between them. The germline V gene encodes CDR1 SGHDN and CDR2 FVKESK. This CDR3 comprises 19 residues. The CDR3 region is CASSLTFRGVWPSGETQYF. CDR3 nucleotide sequence: TGTGCCAGCAGCCTTACCTTCAGGGGAGTATGGCCTTCAGGAGAGACCCAGTACTTC.

The chain is built from TRBV5-4 and TRBJ2-3; TRBD2 matches at 8 bases. The CDR3 length is 16 residues. Germline trimming cut 3 bases from V and 3 bases from J; bases unmatched to any gene: 9. Germline lookup yields CDR1 SGHNT and CDR2 YYREEE (reference sequence). This CDR3 is CASSYAGTSLTDTQYF. The CDR3 DNA follows: TGTGCCAGCAGCTACGCCGGGACTAGTTTAACAGATACGCAGTATTTT.

V usage is TRBV20-1 and J usage is TRBJ2-3; D remains unclear. V shed 7 bases and J shed 2 bases, with 13 bases lying between them. This CDR3 contains 13 residues. Germline V CDR1 and CDR2: DFQATT, SNEGSKA (reference sequence). The CDR3 bases are TGCAGTGAATATCGCAGGAACACAGATACGCAGTATTTT. Encoded protein: CSEYRRNTDTQYF.

This sequence joins TRBV5-1 and TRBJ2-7; D unresolved. The CDR3 is 15 residues long. CDR1 SGHRS and CDR2 YFSETQ come from the germline V gene. Trimming left V 2 bases short and J 2 bases short, with 14 bases between. CDR3 in DNA: TGCGCCAGCAGCTTTATCCGGAATATACCCTACGAGCAGTACTTC. Translation: CASSFIRNIPYEQYF.

This clonotype was counted at least ten times. The rearrangement uses TRBV5-1 and TRBJ2-1; D may be TRBD2 (6 bases). With 1 base removed from V and 7 bases from J, the gap between germline ends came to 15 bases. The CDR3 is made up of 15 amino acids. Germline V gene data show CDR1 as SGHRS and CDR2 as YFSETQ. The CDR3, as DNA: TGCGCCAGCAGCTTGCACGGGGGAGAAGAGAATGAGCAGTTCTTC. This gives the protein CASSLHGGEENEQFF.

V is TRBV5-4 and J is TRBJ2-1; D gene ambiguous. Germline V gene lookup returns CDR1 SGHNT and CDR2 YYREEE (reference sequence). CDR3 size: 16 residues. Trimming took off 4 bases at V and 6 bases at J, with 20 bases between the two ends. The CDR3 DNA reads TGTGCCAGCAGCCCCTACCCGGGCCCCGCCCCCAATGAGCAGTTCTTC. It specifies CASSPYPGPAPNEQFF.